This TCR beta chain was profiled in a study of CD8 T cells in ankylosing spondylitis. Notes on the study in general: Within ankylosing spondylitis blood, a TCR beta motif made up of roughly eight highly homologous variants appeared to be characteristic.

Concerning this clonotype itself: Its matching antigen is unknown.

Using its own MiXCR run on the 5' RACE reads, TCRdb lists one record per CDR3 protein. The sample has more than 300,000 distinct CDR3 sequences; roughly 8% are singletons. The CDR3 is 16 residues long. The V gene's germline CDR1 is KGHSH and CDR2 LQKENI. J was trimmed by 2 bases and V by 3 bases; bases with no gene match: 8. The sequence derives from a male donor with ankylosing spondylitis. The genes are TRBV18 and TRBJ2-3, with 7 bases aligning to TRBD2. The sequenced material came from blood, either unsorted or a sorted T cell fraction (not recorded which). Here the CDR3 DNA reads TGTGCCAGCTCACCCCGCGGGACTAAAGACACAGATACGCAGTATTTT. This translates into CASSPRGTKDTDTQYF.